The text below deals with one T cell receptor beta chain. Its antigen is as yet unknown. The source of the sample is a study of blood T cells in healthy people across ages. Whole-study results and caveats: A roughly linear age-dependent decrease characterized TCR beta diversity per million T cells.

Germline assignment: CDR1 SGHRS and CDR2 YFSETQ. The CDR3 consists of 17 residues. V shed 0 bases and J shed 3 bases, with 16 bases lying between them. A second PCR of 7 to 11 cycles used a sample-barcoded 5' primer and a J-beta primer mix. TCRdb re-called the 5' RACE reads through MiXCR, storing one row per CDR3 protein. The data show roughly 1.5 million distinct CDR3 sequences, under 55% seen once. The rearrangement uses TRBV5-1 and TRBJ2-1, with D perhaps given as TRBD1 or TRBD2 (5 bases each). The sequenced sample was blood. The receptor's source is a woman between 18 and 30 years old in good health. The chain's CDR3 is CASSLGSGRALYNEQFF. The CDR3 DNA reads TGCGCCAGCAGCTTGGGATCGGGACGAGCCCTCTACAATGAGCAGTTCTTC. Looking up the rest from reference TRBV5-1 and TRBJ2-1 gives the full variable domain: KAGVTQTPRYLIKTRGQQVTLSCSPISGHRSVSWYQQTPGQGLQFLFEYFSETQRNKGNFPGRFSGRQFSNSRSEMNVSTLELGDSALYLCASSLGSGRALYNEQFFGPGTRLTVL.